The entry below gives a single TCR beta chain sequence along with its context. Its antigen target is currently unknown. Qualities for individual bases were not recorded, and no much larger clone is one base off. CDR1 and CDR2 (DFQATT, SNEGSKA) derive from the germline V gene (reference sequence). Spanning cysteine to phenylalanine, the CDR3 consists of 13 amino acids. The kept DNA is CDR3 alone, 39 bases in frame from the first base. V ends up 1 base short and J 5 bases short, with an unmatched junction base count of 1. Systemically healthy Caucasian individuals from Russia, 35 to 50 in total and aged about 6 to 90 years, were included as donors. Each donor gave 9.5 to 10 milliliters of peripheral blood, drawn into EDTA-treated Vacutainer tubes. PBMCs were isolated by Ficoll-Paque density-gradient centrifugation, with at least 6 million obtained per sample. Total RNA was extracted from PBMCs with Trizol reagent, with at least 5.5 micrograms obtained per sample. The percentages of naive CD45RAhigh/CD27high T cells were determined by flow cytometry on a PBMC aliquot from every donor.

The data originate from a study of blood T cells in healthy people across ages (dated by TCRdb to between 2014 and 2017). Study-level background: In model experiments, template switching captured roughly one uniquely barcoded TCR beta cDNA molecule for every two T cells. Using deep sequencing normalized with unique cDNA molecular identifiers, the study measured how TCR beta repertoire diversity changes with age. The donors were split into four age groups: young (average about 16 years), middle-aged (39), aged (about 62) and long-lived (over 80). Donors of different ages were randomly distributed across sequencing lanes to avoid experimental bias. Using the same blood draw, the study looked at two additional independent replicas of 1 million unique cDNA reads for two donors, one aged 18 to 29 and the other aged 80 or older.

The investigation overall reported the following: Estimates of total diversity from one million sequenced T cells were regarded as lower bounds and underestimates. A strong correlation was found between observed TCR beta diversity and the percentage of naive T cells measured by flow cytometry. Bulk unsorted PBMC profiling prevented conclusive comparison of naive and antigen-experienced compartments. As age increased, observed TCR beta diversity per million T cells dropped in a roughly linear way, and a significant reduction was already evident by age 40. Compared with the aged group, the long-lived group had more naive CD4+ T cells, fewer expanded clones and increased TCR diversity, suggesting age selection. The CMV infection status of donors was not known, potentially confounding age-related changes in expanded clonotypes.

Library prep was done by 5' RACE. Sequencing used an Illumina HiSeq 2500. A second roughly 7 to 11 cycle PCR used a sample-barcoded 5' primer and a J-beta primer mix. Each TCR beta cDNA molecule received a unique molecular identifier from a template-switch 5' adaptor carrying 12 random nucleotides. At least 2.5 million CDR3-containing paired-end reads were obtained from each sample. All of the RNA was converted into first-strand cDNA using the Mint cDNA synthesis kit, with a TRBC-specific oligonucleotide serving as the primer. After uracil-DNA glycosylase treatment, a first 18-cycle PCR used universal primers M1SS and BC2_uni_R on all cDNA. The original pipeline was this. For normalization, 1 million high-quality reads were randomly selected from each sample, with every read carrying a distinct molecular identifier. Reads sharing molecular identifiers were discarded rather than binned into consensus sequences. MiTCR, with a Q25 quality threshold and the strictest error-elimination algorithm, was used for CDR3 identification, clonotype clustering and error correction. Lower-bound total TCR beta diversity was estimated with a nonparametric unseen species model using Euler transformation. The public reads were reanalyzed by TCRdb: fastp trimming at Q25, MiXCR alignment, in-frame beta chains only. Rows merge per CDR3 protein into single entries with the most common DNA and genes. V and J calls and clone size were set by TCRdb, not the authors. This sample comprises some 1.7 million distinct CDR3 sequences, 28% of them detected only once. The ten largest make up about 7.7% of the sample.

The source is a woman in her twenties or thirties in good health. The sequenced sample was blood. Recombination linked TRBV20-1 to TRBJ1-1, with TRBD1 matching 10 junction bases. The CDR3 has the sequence CSARGTGGTEAFF. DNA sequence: TGCAGTGCTAGAGGGACAGGGGGGACTGAAGCTTTCTTT.